The clone carrying this TCR beta chain was detected many times. TCRdb reanalysed the 5' RACE reads using MiXCR and keeps one entry per CDR3 protein. The table includes about 100,000 distinct CDR3 sequences, 17% detected once. The data stem from a study of T cells of healthy individuals. From germline, CDR1 is MNHEY and CDR2 SVGEGT. CDR3 length: 13 amino acids. Trimming shortened V by 6 bases and J by 2 bases, and 10 bases separated the two germline ends. This receptor was taken from a human donor in good health. This sequence joins TRBV6-2 or TRBV6-3 and TRBJ1-1, with D possibly being TRBD1 (5 bases). In nucleotides, the CDR3 is TGTGCCAGCAGGAGACAGTTAAACACTGAAGCTTTCTTT. Its protein is CASRRQLNTEAFF.